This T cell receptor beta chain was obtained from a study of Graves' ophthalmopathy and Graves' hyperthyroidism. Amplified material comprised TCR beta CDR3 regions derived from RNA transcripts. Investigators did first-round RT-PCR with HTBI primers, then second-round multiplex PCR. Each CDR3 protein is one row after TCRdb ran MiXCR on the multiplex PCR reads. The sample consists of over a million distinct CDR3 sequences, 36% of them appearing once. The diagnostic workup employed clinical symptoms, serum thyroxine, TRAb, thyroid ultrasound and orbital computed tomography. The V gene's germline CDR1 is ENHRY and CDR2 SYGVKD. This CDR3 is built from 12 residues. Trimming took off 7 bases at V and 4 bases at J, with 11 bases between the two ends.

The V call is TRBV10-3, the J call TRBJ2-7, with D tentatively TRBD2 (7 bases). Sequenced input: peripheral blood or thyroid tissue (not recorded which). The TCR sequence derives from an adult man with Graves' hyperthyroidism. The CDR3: CAIKKGGYEQYF. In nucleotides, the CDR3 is TGTGCCATCAAGAAGGGGGGGTACGAGCAGTACTTC.